Below are 27 T cell receptor beta chains sequenced from a single sample in a study of metastatic and nonmetastatic thyroid tumors. Every patient was untreated before thyroid surgery. From the PCR reads, TCRdb re-called clones with MiXCR. The sample has roughly 18,000 clones; 34% are singletons. Source material: tumor tissue. These receptors were obtained from a female donor with papillary thyroid cancer or a benign thyroid nodule (not recorded which). Some clones in this sample may be carry-over from other donors' samples.

On this clone itself: Other DNA sequences in the same sample also yield this CDR3. CDR3: CASSPGQGVSPLHF. The CDR3 DNA is TGTGCCAGCAGCCCGGGGCAGGGAGTCTCACCCCTCCACTTT. The chain uses TRBV28 and TRBJ1-6, with a possible D match to TRBD1 (5 bases). Deletions cut 6 bases from V and 10 bases from J, with 16 bases between. This CDR3 spans 14 amino acids. In germline, CDR1 is MDHEN, CDR2 SYDVKM.

The V call is TRBV5-1, the J call TRBJ2-2, with D perhaps matching TRBD1 or TRBD2 (6 bases each). The CDR3 extends over 15 amino acids. Germline CDR1 and CDR2: SGHRS and YFSETQ. The germline V and J ends were trimmed by 5 bases and 1 base, with 12 bases remaining between them. CDR3 sequence: CASSPQGLNTGELFF. The CDR3 DNA follows: TGCGCCAGCAGTCCACAGGGACTGAACACCGGGGAGCTGTTTTTT. The full variable domain, rest sourced from reference TRBV5-1 and TRBJ2-2, is KAGVTQTPRYLIKTRGQQVTLSCSPISGHRSVSWYQQTPGQGLQFLFEYFSETQRNKGNFPGRFSGRQFSNSRSEMNVSTLELGDSALYLCASSPQGLNTGELFFGEGSRLTVL.

This clone has a count of ten or more. Different DNA sequences within this sample yield the same CDR3. The chain is built from TRBV11-1 and TRBJ2-5; a weak D match, TRBD1 (6 bases). Per germline, CDR1 SGHAT and CDR2 FQDESV (reference sequence). This CDR3 region has 14 residues. V was clipped by 2 bases and J by 5 bases, with 12 bases between them. The CDR3 nucleotides read TGTGCCAGCAGCTTAACTTACGGACAGGAGACCCAGTACTTC. This encodes CASSLTYGQETQYF.

This chain uses TRBV12-3 or TRBV12-4 with TRBJ2-3; maybe TRBD2 (6 bases). This CDR3 is 14 amino acids long. The germline V and J ends were trimmed by 3 bases and 1 base, with 8 bases remaining between them. CDR3 DNA sequence: TGTGCCAGCAGTTTCGGGGGAGGCACAGATACGCAGTATTTT. Its translation: CASSFGGGTDTQYF.

V and J are TRBV20-1 and TRBJ2-7; D is possibly TRBD2 (6 bases). The germline CDR1 and CDR2 sequences are DFQATT and SNEGSKA (reference sequence). The CDR3 loop spans 12 amino acids. DNA of the CDR3: TGCAGCACCTTCGACGGGGGTAGCGAGCAGTACTTC. It specifies CSTFDGGSEQYF.

This clone was counted ten times or more. This sequence joins TRBV7-9 and TRBJ2-1, with D hard to call. Deletions cut 4 bases from V and 2 bases from J, with 9 bases between. Germline values: CDR1 SEHNR, CDR2 FQNEAQ (reference sequence). The CDR3 loop spans 14 amino acids. CDR3 sequence: CASSSFTTYNEQFF. Here the CDR3 DNA reads TGTGCCAGCAGCTCTTTCACCACCTACAATGAGCAGTTCTTC. The whole variable domain, remainder taken from reference TRBV7-9 and TRBJ2-1, is DTGVSQNPRHKITKRGQNVTFRCDPISEHNRLYWYRQTLGQGPEFLTYFQNEAQLEKSRLLSDRFSAERPKGSFSTLEIQRTEQGDSAMYLCASSSFTTYNEQFFGPGTRLTVL.

This clone was seen more than once but under ten times. The chain links TRBV6-1 to TRBJ1-4, with TRBD1 matching over 8 bases. The CDR3 is 15 residues long. The germline CDR1 and CDR2 sequences are MNHNS and SASEGT. The V and J ends lost 3 bases and 4 bases, in that order; junction bases with no gene match: 4. The CDR3 here is CASSDRGHLNEKLFF. CDR3 in DNA: TGTGCCAGCAGTGACAGGGGGCACCTTAATGAAAAACTGTTTTTT.

The chain employs TRBV11-3 and TRBJ1-1, with TRBD1 as a possible D gene (5 bases). This CDR3 is 14 amino acids long. From germline, CDR1 is SGHNT and CDR2 YENEEA. V lost 1 base and J 1 base, leaving 7 bases between the germline ends. CDR3 sequence (DNA): TGTGCCAGCAGCTTAGGCACAGGGAACACTGAAGCTTTCTTT. This sequence encodes CASSLGTGNTEAFF.

This chain links TRBV27 with TRBJ2-1, with D possibly TRBD2 on 6 matching bases. V lost 5 bases, J lost 7 bases, and 24 bases lay in between. The germline CDR1 and CDR2 sequences are MNHEY and SMNVEV (reference sequence). CDR3 length equals 17 residues. Here the CDR3 reads CASSPLAVPSMGNEQFF. In DNA, the CDR3 is TGTGCCAGCAGTCCGTTAGCGGTCCCCTCTATGGGAAATGAGCAGTTCTTC.

V gene TRBV5-1 combines with J gene TRBJ2-1, with TRBD2 identical over 16 bases. This CDR3 has 15 amino acids. Germline V gene data show CDR1 as SGHRS and CDR2 as YFSETQ. V dropped 5 bases and J dropped 12; count of bases not matched to a gene: 8. The CDR3 nucleotides read TGCGCCAGCAGTACCGGGACTAGCGGGGGGGTTGCGCAGTTCTTC. It yields the protein CASSTGTSGGVAQFF.

The chain recombines TRBV20-1 with TRBJ2-7, with D unresolved. The CDR3 runs 12 residues. Germline CDR1 is DFQATT and CDR2 is SNEGSKA (reference sequence). V gave up 1 base and J gave up 3 bases, with 7 bases separating them. CDR3 in DNA: TGCAGTGCTAGAGGGCCGAACTACGAGCAGTACTTC. This translates into CSARGPNYEQYF.

The genes are TRBV7-2 and TRBJ2-3; no clear D. In germline, CDR1 is SGHTA, CDR2 FQGNSA. Trimming pared 2 bases from V and 7 bases from J, leaving 7 bases between. CDR3 size: 12 residues. The CDR3 loop is CASSLQRYTQYF. The CDR3 bases are TGTGCCAGCAGCTTACAGCGATATACGCAGTATTTT.

This clone was seen a handful of times. The genes are TRBV6-1 and TRBJ1-3; 7 bases match TRBD1. The germline V gene has CDR1 MNHNS and CDR2 SASEGT. With 9 bases clipped from V and 2 bases from J, the junction kept 7 bases outside the gene matches. CDR3 length: 14 amino acids. The CDR3 DNA follows: TGTGCCAGTTTTCGACAGGGCACTGGAAACACCATATATTTT. Its translation: CASFRQGTGNTIYF.

The rearrangement uses TRBV5-1 and TRBJ2-2; 10 bases align to TRBD1. Germline V gene data show CDR1 as SGHRS and CDR2 as YFSETQ. The CDR3 covers 17 residues. With V trimmed by 3 bases and J by 6 bases, 11 bases remained unmatched. The CDR3 sequence: CASSSGTGVPAAGELFF. The CDR3 coding sequence is TGCGCCAGCAGCTCCGGGACAGGGGTGCCCGCGGCCGGGGAGCTGTTTTTT.

V is TRBV24-1 and J is TRBJ1-4; 10 bases are a match to TRBD1. The CDR3 length is 15 residues. The J segment lost 8 bases and the V segment lost 4 bases, leaving 6 bases of the junction unmatched. Germline V gene lookup returns CDR1 KGHDR and CDR2 SFDVKD. CDR3 sequence reads: CATSDRGQGGEKLFF. The CDR3, as DNA: TGTGCCACCAGTGACCGAGGACAGGGGGGAGAAAAACTGTTTTTT.

This clone came up a few times. J is TRBJ1-6 and V is TRBV10-3; tentative D call: TRBD1 (6 bases). Trimming left V 4 bases short and J 4 bases short, with 11 bases between. Germline V gives CDR1 ENHRY, CDR2 SYGVKD. CDR3 length: 15 residues. The CDR3 DNA sequence: TGTGCCATCAGTGGGACAGCGAGATATAATTCACCCCTCCACTTT. Encoded protein: CAISGTARYNSPLHF.

As for this clone: Other DNA sequences in this specimen translate into the identical CDR3. The chain carries TRBV27 and TRBJ1-6, with a weak D call TRBD1 (6 bases). CDR3 length equals 14 residues. Germline V gives CDR1 MNHEY, CDR2 SMNVEV (reference sequence). V was trimmed by 7 bases and J by 8 bases, leaving 15 bases between them. The CDR3 loop reads CASTSDRRYSPLHF. For the CDR3, the DNA is TGTGCCAGCACTTCCGACAGGCGTTATTCACCCCTCCACTTT.

On this clone: One end of the junction does not line up with germline, which may come from a read error. This chain joins TRBV15 and TRBJ2-7, with 8 bases fitting TRBD1. The CDR3 is 14 residues long. The V gene's germline CDR1 is LNHNV and CDR2 YYDKDF (reference sequence). CDR3 sequence: CATSRDRVNDEQYF. DNA of the CDR3: TGTGCCACCAGCAGGGACAGGGTAAATGACGAACAGTACTTC.

This chain links TRBV25-1 with TRBJ1-1; 7 nucleotides agree with TRBD1. V trimming: 4 bases; J trimming: 4 bases; junction bases outside the gene matches: 3. CDR1 and CDR2 from the germline V gene are MGHDK and SYGVNS. The CDR3 has 13 residues. This CDR3 reads CASSGYRGTEAFF. CDR3 coding DNA: TGTGCCAGCAGTGGTTACAGGGGCACTGAAGCTTTCTTT.

This clone is medium-sized. This sequence joins TRBV11-3 and TRBJ2-1; D not certain. Germline V gene data show CDR1 as SGHNT and CDR2 as YENEEA. The CDR3 consists of 16 residues. V was pared by 5 bases and J by 0 bases, with 14 bases between. DNA of the CDR3: TGTGCCAGCAGCGCACGACTCGGCGGCTCCTACAATGAGCAGTTCTTC. Its translation: CASSARLGGSYNEQFF. Complete variable domain (other parts from reference TRBV11-3 and TRBJ2-1): EAGVVQSPRYKIIEKKQPVAFWCNPISGHNTLYWYLQNLGQGPELLIRYENEEAVDDSQLPKDRFSAERLKGVDSTLKIQPAELGDSAVYLCASSARLGGSYNEQFFGPGTRLTVL.

As to this clone: Relative to the germline gene, one junction end is altered; a read error may explain this. V usage is TRBV12-3 or TRBV12-4 and J usage is TRBJ2-7, with 7 bases aligning to TRBD2. The CDR3 is 12 residues long. The CDR3 protein is CDSSYSSGEQNF. In DNA form, the CDR3 reads TGTGACAGCAGTTACTCTAGCGGCGAGCAGAACTTC.

This clone was detected many times. Other DNA sequences in the sample encode the same CDR3. The V gene is TRBV3-1, the J gene TRBJ1-5; the D is unclear. CDR3 size: 13 residues. Germline CDR1 reads LGHDT; CDR2 reads YNNKEL (reference sequence). The germline V and J ends were trimmed by 0 bases and 4 bases, with 4 bases remaining between them. CDR3: CASSQERNQPQHF. CDR3 in DNA: TGTGCCAGCAGCCAAGAAAGGAATCAGCCCCAGCATTTT.

This chain links TRBV9 with TRBJ2-7; D is perhaps TRBD1 (6 bases). Germline CDR1 reads SGDLS; CDR2 reads YYNGEE. The CDR3 sequence is 16 residues long. Trimming took off 0 bases at V and 3 bases at J, with 16 bases between the two ends. The CDR3, as DNA: TGTGCCAGCAGCGTAGCCACCGGGACAACGATCTACGAGCAGTACTTC. Its translation is CASSVATGTTIYEQYF.

This clone is deemed medium-sized (0.01 to 0.1%). This chain links TRBV18 with TRBJ2-7, with 8 bases identical to TRBD2. Trimming at V came to 3 bases and at J to 5 bases, leaving 6 bases not matched to a gene. The CDR3 sequence is 14 residues long. CDR1 and CDR2 from the germline V gene are KGHSH and LQKENI. The CDR3 loop is CASSPGLGADEQYF. As DNA, the CDR3 is TGTGCCAGCTCACCGGGACTAGGCGCAGACGAGCAGTACTTC.

The V gene is TRBV20-1, the J gene TRBJ1-3; tentative D call: TRBD1 (5 bases). The CDR3 totals 16 residues. Germline loops: CDR1 DFQATT, CDR2 SNEGSKA (reference sequence). V was trimmed by 0 bases and J by 9 bases, leaving 21 bases between them. The DNA for the CDR3 is TGCAGTGCTAGAGATTCATTGGGGGAGCGGGGACTCACCATATATTTT. Its protein is CSARDSLGERGLTIYF.

This clone was seen many times. CDR3 residues: CASSATGNTGELFF. The CDR3, as DNA: TGTGCCAGCAGCGCCACAGGGAACACCGGGGAGCTGTTTTTT. The chain employs TRBV9 and TRBJ2-2; D may be TRBD1 (5 bases). V lost 3 bases and J 1 base, leaving 7 bases between the germline ends. The CDR3 contains 14 residues. Germline CDR1 is SGDLS and CDR2 is YYNGEE.

As to this clone: A read error may produce the germline difference seen at one junction end. This chain connects TRBV28 to TRBJ2-5; tentative D call: TRBD2 (7 bases). There are 15 residues in the CDR3. Germline values: CDR1 MDHEN, CDR2 SYDVKM. The CDR3 region has the DNA TGTGCCAGCAGTCCGAAGGGGGGGCGGAAAGAGACACAGTACTTC. Protein sequence: CASSPKGGRKETQYF.